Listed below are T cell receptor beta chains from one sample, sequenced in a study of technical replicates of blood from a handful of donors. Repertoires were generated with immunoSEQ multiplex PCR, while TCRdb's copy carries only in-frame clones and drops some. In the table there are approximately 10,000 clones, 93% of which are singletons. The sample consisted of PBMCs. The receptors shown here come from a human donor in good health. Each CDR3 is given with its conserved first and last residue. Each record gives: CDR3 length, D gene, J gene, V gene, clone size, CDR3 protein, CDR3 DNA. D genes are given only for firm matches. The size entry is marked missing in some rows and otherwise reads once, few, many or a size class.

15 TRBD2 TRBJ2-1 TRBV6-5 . CASRYSGSNRNEQFF TGTGCCAGCAGATATAGCGGGAGCAACCGCAATGAGCAGTTCTTC
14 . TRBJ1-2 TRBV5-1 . CASSPGDRESGYTF TGCGCCAGCAGCCCCGGGGATAGGGAGAGCGGCTACACCTTC
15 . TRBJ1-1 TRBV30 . CAWSAFGQMNTEAFF TGTGCCTGGAGCGCATTTGGCCAGATGAACACTGAAGCTTTCTTT
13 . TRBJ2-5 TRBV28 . CASSLSRGETQYF TGTGCCAGCAGTTTATCCCGGGGGGAGACCCAGTACTTC
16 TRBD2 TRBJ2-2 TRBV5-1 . CASSLGLAGEVGELFF TGCGCCAGCAGCTTGGGATTAGCGGGAGAGGTCGGGGAGCTGTTTTTT
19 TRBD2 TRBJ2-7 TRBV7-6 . CASSLEPLGLAGGSYEQYF TGTGCCAGCAGCTTAGAACCCCTCGGACTAGCGGGAGGTTCCTACGAGCAGTACTTC
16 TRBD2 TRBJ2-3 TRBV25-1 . CASSELGLASTDTQYF TGTGCCAGCAGTGAACTTGGACTAGCTAGCACAGATACGCAGTATTTT
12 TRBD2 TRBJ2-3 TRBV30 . CAWRASGGTQYF TGTGCCTGGAGGGCTAGCGGGGGTACGCAGTATTTT
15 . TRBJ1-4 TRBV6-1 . CASSETGGFWEKLFF TGTGCCAGCAGTGAAACAGGTGGATTTTGGGAAAAACTGTTTTTT
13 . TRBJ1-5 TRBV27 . CASSQGLNQPQHF TGTGCCAGCAGTCAGGGACTCAATCAGCCCCAGCATTTT
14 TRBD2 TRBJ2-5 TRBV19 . CASSLGTNQETQYF TGTGCCAGTAGTCTGGGGACTAACCAAGAGACCCAGTACTTC
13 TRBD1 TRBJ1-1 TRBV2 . CASSRDSYTEAFF TGTGCCAGCAGCCGGGACAGCTACACTGAAGCTTTCTTT
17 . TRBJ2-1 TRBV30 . CAWSVHRQRRGYNEQFF TGTGCCTGGAGTGTACACCGGCAGCGGAGGGGTTACAATGAGCAGTTCTTC
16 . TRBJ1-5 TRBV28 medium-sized CASSFRRGGLDQPQHF TGTGCCAGCAGTTTCCGGAGGGGGGGCTTGGATCAGCCCCAGCATTTT
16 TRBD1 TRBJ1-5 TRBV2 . CASSTGQGGRGQPQHF TGTGCCAGCAGTACAGGACAGGGAGGAAGGGGTCAGCCCCAGCATTTT
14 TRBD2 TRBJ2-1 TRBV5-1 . CASSTQTGGNEQFF TGCGCCAGCAGCACTCAAACGGGGGGCAATGAGCAGTTCTTC
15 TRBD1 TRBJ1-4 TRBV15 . CATSQGQGTKEKLFF TGTGCCACCTCCCAGGGACAGGGAACGAAAGAAAAACTGTTTTTT
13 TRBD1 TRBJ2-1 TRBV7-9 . CASSLLTGHEQFF TGTGCCAGCAGCTTACTGACAGGGCATGAGCAGTTCTTC
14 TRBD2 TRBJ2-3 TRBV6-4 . CASSEGLDTDTQYF TGTGCCAGCAGTGAGGGACTAGACACAGATACGCAGTATTTT
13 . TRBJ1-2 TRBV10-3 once CAISAGVDYGYTF TGTGCCATCAGTGCGGGGGTCGATTATGGCTACACCTTC
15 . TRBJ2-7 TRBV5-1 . CASSPVPGEPYEQYF TGCGCCAGCAGCCCGGTTCCGGGAGAACCCTACGAGCAGTACTTC
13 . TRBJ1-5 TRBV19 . CASSGQYNQPQHF TGTGCCAGTAGTGGGCAGTACAATCAGCCCCAGCATTTT
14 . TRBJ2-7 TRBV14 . CASSLRGLFREQYF TGTGCCAGCAGCCTCCGGGGACTCTTCAGGGAGCAGTACTTC